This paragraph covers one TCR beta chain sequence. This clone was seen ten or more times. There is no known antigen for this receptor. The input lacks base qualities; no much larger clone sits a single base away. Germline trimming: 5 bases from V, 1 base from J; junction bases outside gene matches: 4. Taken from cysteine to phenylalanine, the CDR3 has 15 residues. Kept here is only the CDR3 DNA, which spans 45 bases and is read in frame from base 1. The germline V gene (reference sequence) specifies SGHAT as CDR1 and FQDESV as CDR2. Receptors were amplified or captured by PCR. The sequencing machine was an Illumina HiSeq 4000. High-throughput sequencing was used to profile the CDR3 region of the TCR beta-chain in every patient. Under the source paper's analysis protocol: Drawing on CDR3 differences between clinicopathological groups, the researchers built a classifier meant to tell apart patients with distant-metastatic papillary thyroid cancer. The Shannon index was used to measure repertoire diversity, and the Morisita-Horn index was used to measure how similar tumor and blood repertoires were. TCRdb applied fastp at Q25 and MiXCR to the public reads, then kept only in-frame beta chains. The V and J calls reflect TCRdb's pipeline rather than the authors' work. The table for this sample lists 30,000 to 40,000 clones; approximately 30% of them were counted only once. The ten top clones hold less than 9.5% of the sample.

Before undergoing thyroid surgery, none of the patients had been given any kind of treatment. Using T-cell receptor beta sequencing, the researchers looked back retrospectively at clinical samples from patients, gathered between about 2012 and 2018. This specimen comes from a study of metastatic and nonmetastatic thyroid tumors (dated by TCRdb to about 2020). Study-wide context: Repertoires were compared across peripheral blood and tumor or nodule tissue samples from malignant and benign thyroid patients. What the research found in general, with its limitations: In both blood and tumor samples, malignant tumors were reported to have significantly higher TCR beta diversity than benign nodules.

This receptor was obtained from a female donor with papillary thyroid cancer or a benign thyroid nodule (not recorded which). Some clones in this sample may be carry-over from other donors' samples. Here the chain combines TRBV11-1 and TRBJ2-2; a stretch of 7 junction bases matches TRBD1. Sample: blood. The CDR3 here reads CASSRWTGNTGELFF. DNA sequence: TGTGCCAGCAGCCGATGGACAGGGAACACCGGGGAGCTGTTTTTT.